The entry below describes one T cell receptor beta chain. Its antigen is unidentified. The sample is drawn from a study of T-cell reconstitution after alpha-beta-depleted transplantation in children. Whole-study results and caveats: After transplant, high TCRbeta diversity at day 60 in some patients arose from surviving recipient T cells and thymic progenitors. T cells produced anew were the main source of T-cell counts and diversity one year after transplant.

V lost 3 bases and J lost 6, with 9 bases in between. Per germline, CDR1 MNHEY and CDR2 SMNVEV (reference sequence). The CDR3 consists of 13 residues. Preparing the TCRbeta library involved the use of unique molecular identifiers. TCRdb reprocessed the PCR reads with MiXCR, giving one entry per CDR3 protein. The table has more than 200,000 distinct CDR3 sequences, about 25% seen once. The J gene is TRBJ2-1, the V gene TRBV27, with a tentative D call TRBD1 (5 bases). The source is a girl aged 2-9 years with Fanconi anemia, due to receive a stem cell transplant. The input for sequencing was PBMCs, taken before TCRalphabeta/CD19-depleted stem cell transplant. The CDR3 protein is CASSFQGFNEQFF. The CDR3 nucleotides are TGTGCCAGCAGTTTCCAGGGATTCAATGAGCAGTTCTTC.